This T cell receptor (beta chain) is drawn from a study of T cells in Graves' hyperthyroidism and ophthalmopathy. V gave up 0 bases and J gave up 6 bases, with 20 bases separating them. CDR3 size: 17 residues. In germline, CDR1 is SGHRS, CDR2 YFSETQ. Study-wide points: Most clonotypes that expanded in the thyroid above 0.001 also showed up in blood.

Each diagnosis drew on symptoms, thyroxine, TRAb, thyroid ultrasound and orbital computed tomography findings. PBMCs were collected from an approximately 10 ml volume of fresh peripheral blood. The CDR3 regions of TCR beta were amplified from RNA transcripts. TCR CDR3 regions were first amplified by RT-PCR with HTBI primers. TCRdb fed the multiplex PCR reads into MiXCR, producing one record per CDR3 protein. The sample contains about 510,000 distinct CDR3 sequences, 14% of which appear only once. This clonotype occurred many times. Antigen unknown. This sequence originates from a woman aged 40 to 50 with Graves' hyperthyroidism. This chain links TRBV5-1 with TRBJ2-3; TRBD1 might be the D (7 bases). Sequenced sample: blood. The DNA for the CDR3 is TGCGCCAGCAGCTTGGAACCGACAGGGTCCGGGGGCGATACGCAGTATTTT. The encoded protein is CASSLEPTGSGGDTQYF.